A selection of T cell receptor beta chains follows, all from one sample in a study of regulatory T cells in long-lasting Graves disease. TCRdb re-called the multiplex PCR reads with MiXCR, one entry per CDR3 protein. The sample carries 420,000 or so distinct CDR3 sequences, over 15% recorded once. The sample also formed part of further work on T cells in Graves' hyperthyroidism and ophthalmopathy.

The sample in question was peripheral blood mononuclear cells (PBMCs), obtained at new diagnosis, from a patient treated with antithyroid drugs. The receptors come from a woman aged 18-35 years with Graves disease. Both conserved end residues are part of each CDR3. Fields, in order: clone size, V gene, D gene, J gene, CDR3 protein, CDR3 DNA. A D gene is named only where the DNA matches it firmly. Only part of the rows carry a size: once, few, many, or a class if the clone is expanded.

.,TRBV5-4,.,TRBJ1-2,CASSPVGRDSQGYTF,TGTGCCAGCAGTCCGGTTGGCAGGGATTCTCAGGGCTACACCTTC
few,TRBV19,TRBD1,TRBJ2-2,CASSATGTGITGELFF,TGTGCCAGTAGTGCGACCGGGACAGGGATAACCGGGGAGCTGTTTTTT
many,TRBV27,.,TRBJ2-7,CASSFGRRTYEQYF,TGTGCCAGCAGTTTCGGACGGAGGACCTACGAGCAGTACTTC
.,TRBV20-1,.,TRBJ2-7,CSAHPGTPTYEQYF,TGCAGTGCCCACCCCGGGACACCCACCTACGAGCAGTACTTC
many,TRBV28,.,TRBJ2-2,CASSFGVGGELFF,TGTGCCAGCAGTTTCGGGGTTGGCGGGGAGCTGTTTTTT
many,TRBV2,TRBD1,TRBJ1-2,CASKPTGEGGYTF,TGTGCCAGCAAACCTACAGGGGAAGGTGGCTACACCTTC
many,TRBV2,.,TRBJ1-5,CASSGGQVQPQHF,TGTGCCAGCAGTGGAGGTCAGGTTCAGCCCCAGCATTTT
few,TRBV30,.,TRBJ1-5,CAWSARGGVGNQPQHF,TGTGCCTGGAGTGCCCGGGGGGGGGTCGGGAATCAGCCCCAGCATTTT
many,TRBV12-3/TRBV12-4,TRBD2,TRBJ2-1,CASNQRGDNEQFF,TGTGCCAGCAACCAGCGGGGAGACAATGAGCAGTTCTTC
.,TRBV6-1,TRBD2,TRBJ2-1,CASRSSGNQGEQFF,TGTGCCAGCAGGTCTAGCGGGAACCAAGGGGAGCAGTTCTTC
many,TRBV20-1,.,TRBJ2-3,CSASLRGATDTQYF,TGCAGTGCTAGCCTTCGGGGAGCCACAGATACGCAGTATTTT
few,TRBV4-2,TRBD1,TRBJ1-1,CASSPQTGGNTEAFF,TGTGCCAGCAGCCCACAGACAGGGGGCAACACTGAAGCTTTCTTT
many,TRBV29-1,TRBD1,TRBJ2-7,CSVEPLGQGLNYEQYF,TGCAGCGTCGAGCCCCTGGGACAGGGGCTAAACTACGAGCAGTACTTC